What follows are 21 T cell receptor beta chains derived from one specimen sequenced in a study of CXCR3-negative and CXCR3-positive naive CD8 T cells. cDNA libraries for TRB were generated by 5' RACE incorporating UMI labels. For each CDR3 protein, TCRdb gives one entry from its re-call of the 5' RACE reads, without DNA. The sample data list over 35,000 distinct CDR3 sequences. Sequencing was carried out using naive CXCR3- CD8+ T cells from blood. Noted subset: CD45RO-CCR7+CD27+CD95- naive CD8+ T cells lacking CXCR3 (TNR3-). All receptors derive from a human donor in good health. Some clones in this sample may be carry-over from other donors' samples.

The rearrangement joins TRBV20-1 to TRBJ2-7; TCRdb gives TRBD2 as the D gene, but with no DNA this cannot be confirmed. The CDR3 is 16 amino acids. CDR1 and CDR2 from the germline V gene are DFQATT and SNEGSKA (reference sequence). CDR3 in amino acids: CSALDYTGLVGYEQYF.

The rearrangement links TRBV4-3 to TRBJ2-3; checking the TCRdb D call of TRBD1 is not possible without DNA. Per the germline V gene, CDR1 is LGHNA and CDR2 is YSLEER. The CDR3 extends over 15 amino acids. CDR3 amino acids: CASSQDRADTDTQYF.

The chain carries TRBV20-1 and TRBJ2-7; TCRdb proposes TRBD1, but this gene call is untestable without DNA. The CDR3 runs to 14 residues. Germline-derived CDR1 and CDR2 are DFQATT and SNEGSKA (reference sequence). CDR3 in amino acids: CSARATGGGYEQYF.

CDR3 residues: CASEDRAGNTIYF. The chain combines TRBV6-2 or TRBV6-3 with TRBJ1-3; the TCRdb call, TRBD1, lacks DNA for checking. Germline CDR1 reads MNHEY; CDR2 reads SVGEGT. The CDR3 length is 13 residues.

The gene calls are TRBV29-1 and TRBJ1-5; TCRdb lists TRBD1, though no DNA is available to test this call. Germline CDR1 SQVTM, CDR2 ANQGSEA. This CDR3 region has 17 residues. This CDR3 reads CSVSYATDPYSNQPQHF.

This clonotype shows up as medium-sized by frequency. This sequence joins TRBV29-1 and TRBJ2-1; TCRdb designates TRBD2, a call that cannot be tested without DNA. The CDR3 sequence is 12 residues long. Looked up from germline, CDR1 is SQVTM and CDR2 is ANQGSEA. The CDR3 sequence: CSVEGTRVEQFF.

The CDR3 region is CSLHTGVEQYF. The chain employs TRBV29-1 and TRBJ2-7; TCRdb designates TRBD1, a call that cannot be tested without DNA. This CDR3 comprises 11 residues. Per germline, CDR1 SQVTM and CDR2 ANQGSEA.

The CDR3 sequence is CASSWAPTVRAYSYEQYF. The chain links TRBV7-3 to TRBJ2-7; TCRdb's D call of TRBD1 is untestable without DNA. The CDR3 is 18 amino acids. Germline V CDR1 and CDR2: SGHTA, FQGTGA. The complete variable domain, with remaining parts taken from reference TRBV7-3 and TRBJ2-7, reads GAGVSQTPSNKVTEKGKYVELRCDPISGHTALYWYRQSLGQGPEFLIYFQGTGAADDSGLPNDRFFAVRPEGSVSTLKIQRTERGDSAVYLCASSWAPTVRAYSYEQYFGPGTRLTVT.

The chain links TRBV7-2 to TRBJ2-7. CDR1 and CDR2 from the germline V gene are SGHTA and FQGNSA. This CDR3 is built from 13 residues. CDR3 region: CASSLVTAYEQYF.

The chain links TRBV14 to TRBJ2-3. In germline, CDR1 is SGHDN, CDR2 FVKESK. There are 17 residues in the CDR3. CDR3 protein: CASSQDLRISRPDTQYF.

The chain is built from TRBV5-5 and TRBJ2-1. Germline loops: CDR1 SGHKS, CDR2 YYEKEE (reference sequence). This CDR3 has 14 amino acids. The CDR3 is CASRSEFSYNEQFF.

V usage is TRBV28 and J usage is TRBJ2-2; TCRdb designates TRBD1, a call that cannot be tested without DNA. The CDR3 is 15 amino acids. Germline assignment: CDR1 MDHEN and CDR2 SYDVKM. CDR3 sequence reads: CATVDRGLNTGELFF.

The chain couples TRBV7-9 to TRBJ2-7; TCRdb proposes TRBD1, but this gene call is untestable without DNA. Per germline, CDR1 SEHNR and CDR2 FQNEAQ (reference sequence). This CDR3 has 15 amino acids. This chain's CDR3 is CASSSTRDNSYEQYF.

The V and J genes are TRBV29-1 and TRBJ2-1; the TCRdb call, TRBD2, lacks DNA for checking. The CDR3 consists of 15 residues. The V gene's germline CDR1 is SQVTM and CDR2 ANQGSEA. CDR3: CSVEGTSGRNNEQFF.

The gene calls are TRBV4-3 and TRBJ2-1; TCRdb reports TRBD2, a call that lacks DNA to check it against. There are 15 residues in the CDR3. From germline, CDR1 is LGHNA and CDR2 YSLEER. This CDR3 reads CASSHPGGGANEQFF.

The chain uses TRBV12-3 or TRBV12-4 and TRBJ2-3; the TCRdb call, TRBD2, lacks DNA for checking. The CDR3 runs to 15 residues. The CDR3 spells CASSPRLGGTDTQYF.

The chain combines TRBV7-9 with TRBJ2-7; TCRdb's D call of TRBD2 is untestable without DNA. From germline, CDR1 is SEHNR and CDR2 FQNEAQ (reference sequence). This CDR3 has 14 residues. The CDR3 protein is CASSSGLETYEQYF.

This CDR3 reads CASSPLAASSYEQYF. The gene calls are TRBV6-2 or TRBV6-3 and TRBJ2-7; TCRdb names TRBD2, which stays unverified in the absence of DNA. The germline V gene has CDR1 MNHEY and CDR2 SVGEGT. The CDR3 is made up of 15 amino acids.

The rearrangement uses TRBV6-5 and TRBJ2-1. This CDR3 is 16 amino acids long. Germline CDR1 is MNHEY and CDR2 is SVGAGI. CDR3 amino acids: CASSYSAGGSYNEQCF.

The chain couples TRBV28 to TRBJ2-6. This CDR3 is built from 11 residues. Germline V gene data show CDR1 as MDHEN and CDR2 as SYDVKM. This CDR3 is CASGWANVLTF.

This chain uses TRBV28 with TRBJ2-6. The CDR3 extends over 15 amino acids. Germline loops: CDR1 MDHEN, CDR2 SYDVKM. CDR3 in amino acids: CASSFSGNGANVLTF.